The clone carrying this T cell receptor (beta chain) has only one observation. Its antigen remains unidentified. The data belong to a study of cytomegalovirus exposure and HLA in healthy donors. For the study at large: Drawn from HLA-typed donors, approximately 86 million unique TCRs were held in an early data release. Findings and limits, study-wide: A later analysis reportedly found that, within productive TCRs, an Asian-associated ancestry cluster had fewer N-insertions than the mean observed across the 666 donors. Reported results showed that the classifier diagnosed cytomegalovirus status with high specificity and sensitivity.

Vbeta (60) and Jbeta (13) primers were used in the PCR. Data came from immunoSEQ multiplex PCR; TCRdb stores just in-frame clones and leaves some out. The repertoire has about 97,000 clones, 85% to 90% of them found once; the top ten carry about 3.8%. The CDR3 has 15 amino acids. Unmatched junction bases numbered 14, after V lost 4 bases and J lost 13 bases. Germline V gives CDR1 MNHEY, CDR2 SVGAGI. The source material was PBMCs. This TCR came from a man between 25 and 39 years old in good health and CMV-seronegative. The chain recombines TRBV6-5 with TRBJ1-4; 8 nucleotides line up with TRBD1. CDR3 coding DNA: TGTGCCAGCAGTTTTTCGACAGGGGATACTCGAGTACTGTTTTTT. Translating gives CASSFSTGDTRVLFF.